These 16 T cell receptor beta chains share one sample of origin, sequenced in a study of regulatory T cells in long-lasting Graves disease. Construction of TCR beta libraries relied on iRepertoire HTBI primers and on Arm-PCR targeting CDR3 regions. TCRdb independently ran MiXCR on the multiplex PCR reads; one entry per CDR3 protein. The top ten hold just under 25% of the sample, which has around 500,000 distinct CDR3 sequences, about 15% seen once. The time point: newly diagnosed GD, antithyroid drugs for less than 3 months. With RNA extracted from PBMCs as input, the TCR library was made. The sample was also reused in another study, on T cells in Graves' hyperthyroidism and ophthalmopathy.

Sample: peripheral blood mononuclear cells (PBMCs), taken at new diagnosis, from a patient treated with antithyroid drugs. These receptors all stem from a woman aged 35 to 60 with Graves disease.

There are many counts of this clonotype. The chain is built from TRBV9 and TRBJ2-1; 8 nucleotides agree with TRBD2. V lost 4 bases and J lost 2; bases outside the gene matches: 5. This CDR3 comprises 15 residues. Per the germline V gene, CDR1 is SGDLS and CDR2 is YYNGEE. The CDR3 DNA sequence: TGTGCCAGCAGCATAAGCGGGGGAACCTACAATGAGCAGTTCTTC. Protein: CASSISGGTYNEQFF.

This clonotype occurred many times. The rearrangement joins TRBV20-1 to TRBJ1-2; D is perhaps TRBD1 (6 bases). Germline V gives CDR1 DFQATT, CDR2 SNEGSKA (reference sequence). Trimming left V 5 bases short and J 6 bases short, with 22 bases between. This CDR3 spans 15 amino acids. CDR3 residues: CSAPRGGGGSHGYTF. CDR3 sequence (DNA): TGCAGTGCTCCACGAGGGGGGGGAGGGAGTCATGGCTACACCTTC.

The chain recombines TRBV5-6 with TRBJ1-1, with 9 bases matching TRBD1. The V gene's germline CDR1 is SGHDT and CDR2 YYEEEE. The CDR3 sequence is 13 residues long. After removal of 4 bases from V and 10 bases from J, the junction contained 8 bases not matched to a gene. The CDR3 region has the DNA TGTGCCAGCAGCCGGGACAGGGCCCCAGTAGCTTTCTTT. Encoded protein: CASSRDRAPVAFF.

V is TRBV5-1 and J is TRBJ2-7, with a weak D call TRBD1 (6 bases). The V end lost 4 bases, the J end lost 1 base, and 18 bases lay between the germline ends. From germline, CDR1 is SGHRS and CDR2 YFSETQ. The CDR3 contains 16 residues. Here the CDR3 DNA reads TGCGCCAGCAGCCTAATGGACAGTTTCGGATCCTACGAGCAGTACTTC. This gives the protein CASSLMDSFGSYEQYF.

This clonotype was counted only a few times. The rearrangement joins TRBV5-8 to TRBJ1-5, with 9 bases fitting TRBD1. With 2 bases clipped from V and 6 bases from J, the junction kept 6 bases outside the gene matches. CDR1 and CDR2 (germline): SGHTS, YDEGEE. The CDR3 contains 15 residues. The CDR3, as DNA: TGTGCCAGCAGCTTTGAGGGACAGGGTGGTCAGCCCCAGCATTTT. The encoded protein is CASSFEGQGGQPQHF. The complete variable domain, with remaining parts taken from reference TRBV5-8 and TRBJ1-5, reads EAGVTQSPTHLIKTRGQQATLRCSPISGHTSVYWYQQALGLGLQFLLWYDEGEERNRGNFPPRFSGRQFPNYSSELNVNALELEDSALYLCASSFEGQGGQPQHFGDGTRLSIL.

The rearrangement uses TRBV9 and TRBJ2-7, with 7 positions matching TRBD1. After removal of 4 bases from V and 6 bases from J, the junction contained 7 bases not matched to a gene. Germline V lookup: CDR1 SGDLS, CDR2 YYNGEE. The CDR3 spans 13 residues. For the CDR3, the DNA is TGTGCCAGCAGCTCTGGGACAGTCCCCGAGCAGTACTTC. Translation gives CASSSGTVPEQYF.

In the case of this clonotype: At one end the junction does not follow the germline gene, possibly because of a read error. This sequence joins TRBV7-9 and TRBJ2-1; 12 bases fit TRBD2. CDR1 is SEHNR and CDR2 is FQNEAQ in the germline V gene (reference sequence). CDR3 length equals 12 residues. The CDR3 loop is CASSNPSGGAVF. DNA of the CDR3: TGTGCCAGCAGCAACCCTAGCGGGGGGGCAGTCTTC.

The rearrangement joins TRBV19 to TRBJ1-5; D is possibly TRBD1 (5 bases). V lost 3 bases and J 3 bases, leaving 15 bases between the germline ends. The CDR3 spans 16 residues. Germline V gene data show CDR1 as LNHDA and CDR2 as SQIVND (reference sequence). The CDR3 sequence: CASSMAAGRANQPQHF. CDR3 nucleotide sequence: TGTGCCAGTAGTATGGCGGCAGGGAGGGCCAATCAGCCCCAGCATTTT.

The V call is TRBV4-1, the J call TRBJ2-2; 10 nucleotides align to TRBD1. Per germline, CDR1 MGHRA and CDR2 YSYEKL. With 1 base clipped from V and 6 bases from J, the junction kept 23 bases outside the gene matches. The CDR3 loop spans 22 amino acids. CDR3 DNA sequence: TGCGCCAGCAGCCAAGCCCCCCCGGGACAGGGGAGGGTTCTAATTAGGGCCGGGGAGCTGTTTTTT. Its translation: CASSQAPPGQGRVLIRAGELFF.

The table lists this clonotype with many counts. V and J are TRBV3-1 and TRBJ2-1; 8 bases fit TRBD2. The CDR3 runs to 15 residues. The germline CDR1 and CDR2 sequences are LGHDT and YNNKEL (reference sequence). Trimming removed 4 bases from V and 2 bases from J; junction bases left unmatched: 4. CDR3 nucleotide sequence: TGTGCCAGCAGCCCGCGGGGGGTTGCCTACAATGAGCAGTTCTTC. Translation gives CASSPRGVAYNEQFF.

This chain joins TRBV29-1 and TRBJ2-2; 7 bases agree with TRBD1. The CDR3 runs to 14 residues. The V gene's germline CDR1 is SQVTM and CDR2 ANQGSEA. V was pared by 5 bases and J by 0 bases, with 3 bases of the junction left unmatched. The CDR3 nucleotides read TGCAGCGTTACCGACAGGGCGAACACCGGGGAGCTGTTTTTT. Amino acids: CSVTDRANTGELFF.

Ten or more counts support this clonotype. The rearrangement links TRBV6-1 to TRBJ1-5; TRBD1 is a possible D gene (5 bases). CDR3 length: 13 amino acids. V lost 6 bases to trimming and J lost 5 bases, with 11 bases between them. Germline V gene sequence: CDR1 MNHNS, CDR2 SASEGT. This chain's CDR3 is CASSTDRDQPQHF. The CDR3 nucleotides are TGTGCCAGCAGCACCGACAGAGATCAGCCCCAGCATTTT.

To note about this clonotype: Its ends do not fully match the called genes, so a read error is possible. The chain combines TRBV29-1 with TRBJ2-1; 7 positions match TRBD2. CDR1 and CDR2 from the germline V gene are SQVTM and ANQGSEA. This CDR3 comprises 15 residues. CDR3 coding DNA: TGCAGCGTTGACCTTGCTAGCGGATCCTACAATGAGCAGCTCTTC. It codes for CSVDLASGSYNEQLF.

This clonotype was seen at least ten times. The chain joins TRBV4-1 to TRBJ2-1, with D possibly being TRBD2 (6 bases). The CDR3 loop spans 19 amino acids. V was shortened by 4 bases and J by 0 bases, with 22 bases between the two germline ends. The germline gives CDR1 MGHRA, CDR2 YSYEKL. Here the CDR3 DNA reads TGCGCCAGCAGCCCCTTCGGTCGGCGGGGTGATCGCTCCTACAATGAGCAGTTCTTC. Translating gives CASSPFGRRGDRSYNEQFF.

The chain is built from TRBV12-3 or TRBV12-4 and TRBJ1-6, with no clear D. V was pared by 7 bases and J by 0 bases, with 13 bases between. The CDR3 has 16 residues. The chain's CDR3 is CASIRLRSSYNSPLHF. The CDR3 nucleotides read TGTGCCAGCATACGGTTGAGAAGCTCCTATAATTCACCCCTCCACTTT.

This clonotype was observed at least ten times. CDR3 sequence reads: CASSQVVSNSPLHF. The CDR3 DNA sequence: TGTGCCAGCAGCCAAGTCGTATCTAATTCACCCCTCCACTTT. The rearrangement uses TRBV3-1 and TRBJ1-6; D is ambiguous. This CDR3 comprises 14 residues. CDR1 is LGHDT and CDR2 is YNNKEL in the germline V gene (reference sequence). V shed 1 base and J shed 6 bases, with 7 bases lying between them.